The clone carrying this TCR beta chain has at least ten counts. Its antigen is currently unknown. Individual cDNA molecules each received unique molecular identifiers attached to them. TCRdb independently ran MiXCR on the 5' RACE reads; one entry per CDR3 protein. The table records tens of thousands of distinct CDR3 sequences, around 4.5% of them present only once. The J segment lost 6 bases and the V segment lost 5 bases, leaving 3 bases of the junction unmatched. This CDR3 spans 14 amino acids. Germline V gene data show CDR1 as DFQATT and CDR2 as SNEGSKA (reference sequence). This sample is part of a study of early T cells in non-severe SARS-CoV-2 infection. About the research overall: Bulk RNA isolated from unsorted whole blood underwent sequencing; chains were not paired.

Broader study findings: Missing private and CD4 specificities, VDJdb matching favored anti-spike CD8 responses.

The chain joins TRBV20-1 to TRBJ2-1; 14 bases align to TRBD2. Sequenced input: whole blood. The TCR sequence derives from an adult who was a healthcare worker with PCR-confirmed SARS-CoV-2 infection or an uninfected control (not recorded which). The CDR3, as DNA: TGCAGTGCTGCCGGGACTAGCGGGGGCAATGAGCAGTTCTTC. It encodes CSAAGTSGGNEQFF.